The present T cell receptor beta chain was sequenced within a study of cytomegalovirus exposure and HLA in healthy donors. PCR involved 60 Vbeta and 13 Jbeta primers. Produced via immunoSEQ multiplex PCR; TCRdb's table is partial and in-frame only. The sample comprises roughly 120,000 clones, 80% of which are singletons, and 7.5% to 9% rests with the top ten. Concerning this clone: Its antigen is not identified.

The V and J ends lost 7 bases and 7 bases, in that order; junction bases with no gene match: 9. The CDR3 is made up of 15 amino acids. Germline assignment: CDR1 MGHRA and CDR2 YSYEKL. General study results and limits: Analysis performed later showed TCR beta chains linked to HLA being more clonally expanded than equally common others. Specificity for CMV antigens was confirmed in vitro for a few of the CMV-associated chains.

This receptor was obtained from a female donor in good health and CMV-seropositive. J is TRBJ2-2 and V is TRBV4-1; 10 bases are shared with TRBD2. Input material: PBMCs. CDR3 in DNA: TGCGCCAGCACCCTCAGCGGGGGGGCGGGCGGGGAGCTGTTTTTT. Its translation is CASTLSGGAGGELFF.